This T cell receptor (beta chain) was captured in a study of identical twins. Study-level findings and limits: In beta out-of-frame sequences, the excess sharing between twins was weaker.

A universal primer binding site was introduced by template switching. The final cDNA contained unique molecular identifiers. TCRdb itself ran the 5' RACE reads through MiXCR, one entry per CDR3 protein. Seen here are 500,000 to 650,000 distinct CDR3 sequences, 20% to 25% observed once, and the top ten hold approximately 0.52%. From germline, CDR1 is ENHRY and CDR2 SYGVKD. This CDR3 has 17 amino acids. Trimming took 0 bases from V and 1 from J, leaving 14 bases between them. In this sample, this clonotype turned up a few times. Its matching antigen is unknown. These same data were also listed under a study on yellow fever vaccine responses in identical twins. That paper adds: After vaccination, twins' T cell response reportedly seemed partly convergent, partly personalized.

The clonotype originates from a woman under 30 in good health. Sequenced input: CD4+ T cells sorted from blood. The chain is built from TRBV10-3 and TRBJ2-3; no clear D. The CDR3 loop is CAISESAEQLRTDTQYF. In DNA form, the CDR3 reads TGTGCCATCAGTGAGTCTGCAGAACAACTACGCACAGATACGCAGTATTTT.